This T cell receptor beta chain was retrieved from a study of cytomegalovirus exposure and HLA in healthy donors. PCR amplification relied on 60 Vbeta primers (plus 13 Jbeta primers). Only in-frame clones appear in the TCRdb table, and some are missing; sequencing was by immunoSEQ multiplex PCR. The sample holds 110,000 to 150,000 clones, roughly 10% seen once. Germline V gene sequence: CDR1 SGHVS, CDR2 FNYEAQ. The CDR3 runs 16 residues. V shed 0 bases and J shed 4 bases, with 12 bases lying between them. Sequencing input: PBMCs. The receptor's source is a man aged 50-59 years in good health and CMV-seronegative. V gene TRBV7-6 combines with J gene TRBJ2-2, with D possibly being TRBD2 (5 bases). The CDR3 nucleotides are TGTGCCAGCAGCTTAGCCCGGACTGCGGGCACCGGGGAGCTGTTTTTT. Protein: CASSLARTAGTGELFF.